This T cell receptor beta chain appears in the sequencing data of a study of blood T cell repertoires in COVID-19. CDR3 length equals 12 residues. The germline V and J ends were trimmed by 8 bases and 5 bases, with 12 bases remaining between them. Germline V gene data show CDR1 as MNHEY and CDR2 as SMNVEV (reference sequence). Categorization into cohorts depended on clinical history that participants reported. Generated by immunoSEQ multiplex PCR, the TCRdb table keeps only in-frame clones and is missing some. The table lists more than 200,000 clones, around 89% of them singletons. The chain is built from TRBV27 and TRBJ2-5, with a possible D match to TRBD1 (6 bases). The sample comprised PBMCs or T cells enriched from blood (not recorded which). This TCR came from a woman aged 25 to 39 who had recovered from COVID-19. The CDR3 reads CASGYRGETQYF. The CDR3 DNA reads TGTGCCAGCGGGTATAGGGGGGAGACCCAGTACTTC.